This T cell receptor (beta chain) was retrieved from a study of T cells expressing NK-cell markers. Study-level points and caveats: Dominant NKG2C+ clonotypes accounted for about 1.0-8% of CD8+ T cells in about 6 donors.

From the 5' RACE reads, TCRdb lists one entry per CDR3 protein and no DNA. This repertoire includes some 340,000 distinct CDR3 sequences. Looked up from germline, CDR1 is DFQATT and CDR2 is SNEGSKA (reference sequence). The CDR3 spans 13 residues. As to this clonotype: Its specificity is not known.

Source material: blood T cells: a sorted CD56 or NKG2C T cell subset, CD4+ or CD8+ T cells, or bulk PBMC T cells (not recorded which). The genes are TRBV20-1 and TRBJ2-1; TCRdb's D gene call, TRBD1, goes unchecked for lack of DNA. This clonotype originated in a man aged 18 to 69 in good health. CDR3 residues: CSAEGQGANEQFF.